Presented here are 3 T cell receptor beta chains from one specimen sequenced in a study of T cell responses to AZD1222 COVID-19 vaccine. Sequencing used immunoSEQ multiplex PCR; TCRdb keeps in-frame clones, though not all of them. The sample holds around 84,000 clones, approximately 85% seen once. The sample here was peripheral blood, taken 28 days after the second AZD1222 dose. These receptors were obtained from an adult who received the AZD1222 COVID-19 vaccine.

This chain links TRBV28 with TRBJ1-2; D is possibly TRBD1 (5 bases). The CDR3 runs 15 residues. V was cut by 1 base and J by 2 bases, with 11 bases left in between. CDR1 and CDR2 from the germline V gene are MDHEN and SYDVKM. The CDR3: CASSLYPTENYGYTF. CDR3 sequence (DNA): TGTGCCAGCAGTTTATACCCGACAGAAAACTATGGCTACACCTTC.

The chain employs TRBV5-5 and TRBJ1-3; D gene uncertain. Trimming cost V 4 bases and J 3 bases, with 8 bases left between them. This CDR3 comprises 13 residues. Germline V gene data show CDR1 as SGHKS and CDR2 as YYEKEE (reference sequence). The chain's CDR3 is CASSRTDGNTIYF. The CDR3 DNA reads TGTGCCAGCAGCCGGACGGATGGAAACACCATATATTTT.

The chain is built from TRBV19 and TRBJ2-3; 9 nucleotides agree with TRBD2. This CDR3 has 15 residues. In germline, CDR1 is LNHDA, CDR2 SQIVND (reference sequence). V lost 7 bases and J lost 2; bases outside the gene matches: 7. DNA for the CDR3: TGTGCCAGTAATAGCGGGGGCCTCTCCACAGATACGCAGTATTTT. This translates into CASNSGGLSTDTQYF.